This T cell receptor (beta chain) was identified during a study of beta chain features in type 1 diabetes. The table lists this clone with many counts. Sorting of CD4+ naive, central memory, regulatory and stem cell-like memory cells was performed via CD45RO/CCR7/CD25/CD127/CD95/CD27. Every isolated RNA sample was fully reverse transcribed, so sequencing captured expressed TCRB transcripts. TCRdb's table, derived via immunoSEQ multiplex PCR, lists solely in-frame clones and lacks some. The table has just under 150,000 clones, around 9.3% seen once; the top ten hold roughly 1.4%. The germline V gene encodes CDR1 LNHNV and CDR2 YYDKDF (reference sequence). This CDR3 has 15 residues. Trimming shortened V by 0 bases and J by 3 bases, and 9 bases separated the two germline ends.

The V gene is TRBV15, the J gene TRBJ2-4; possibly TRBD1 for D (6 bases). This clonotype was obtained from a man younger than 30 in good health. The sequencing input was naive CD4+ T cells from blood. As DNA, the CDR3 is TGTGCCACCAGCAGAGATAGGGACAACAAAAACATTCAGTACTTC. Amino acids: CATSRDRDNKNIQYF.